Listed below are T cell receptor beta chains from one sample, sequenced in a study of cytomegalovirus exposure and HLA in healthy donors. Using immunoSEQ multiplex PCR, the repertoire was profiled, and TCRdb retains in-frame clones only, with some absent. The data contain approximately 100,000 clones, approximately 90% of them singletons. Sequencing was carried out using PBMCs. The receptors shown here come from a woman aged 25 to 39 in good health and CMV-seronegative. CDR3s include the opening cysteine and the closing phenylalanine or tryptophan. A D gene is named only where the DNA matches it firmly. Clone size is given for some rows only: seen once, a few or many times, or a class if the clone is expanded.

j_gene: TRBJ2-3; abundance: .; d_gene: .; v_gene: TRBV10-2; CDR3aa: CASRLQFRTDTQYF; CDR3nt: TGCGCCAGTAGACTCCAGTTTCGCACAGATACGCAGTATTTT
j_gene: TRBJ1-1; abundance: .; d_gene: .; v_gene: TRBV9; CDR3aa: CASSVGHRGGNTEAFF; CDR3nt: TGTGCCAGCAGCGTAGGTCATAGGGGCGGGAACACTGAAGCTTTCTTT
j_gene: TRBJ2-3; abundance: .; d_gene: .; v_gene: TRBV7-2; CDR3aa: CASSPDYGTDTQYF; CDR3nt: TGTGCCAGCAGCCCAGATTACGGCACAGATACGCAGTATTTT
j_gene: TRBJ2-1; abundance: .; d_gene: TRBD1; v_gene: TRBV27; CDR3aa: CASSLRSGGWNEQFF; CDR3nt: TGTGCCAGCAGTTTAAGGTCAGGGGGCTGGAATGAGCAGTTCTTC
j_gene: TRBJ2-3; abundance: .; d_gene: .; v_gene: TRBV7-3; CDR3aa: CASSWRGPTDTQYF; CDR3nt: TGTGCCAGCAGCTGGAGGGGTCCCACAGATACGCAGTATTTT
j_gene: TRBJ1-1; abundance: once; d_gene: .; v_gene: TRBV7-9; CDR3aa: CASSWGQDTEAFF; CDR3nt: TGTGCCAGCAGCTGGGGGCAGGACACTGAAGCTTTCTTT
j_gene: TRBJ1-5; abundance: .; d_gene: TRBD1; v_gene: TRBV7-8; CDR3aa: CASSWASGTAANQPQHF; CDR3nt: TGTGCCAGCAGCTGGGCTTCCGGGACAGCAGCAAATCAGCCCCAGCATTTT
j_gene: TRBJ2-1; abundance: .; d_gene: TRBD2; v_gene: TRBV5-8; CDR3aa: CASTSGRSSYNEQFF; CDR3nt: TGTGCCAGCACCAGCGGGAGGAGCTCCTACAATGAGCAGTTCTTC
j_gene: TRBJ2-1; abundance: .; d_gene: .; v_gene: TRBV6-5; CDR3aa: CASSFYYRHYNEQFF; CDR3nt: TGTGCCAGCAGTTTTTACTACCGCCACTACAATGAGCAGTTCTTC
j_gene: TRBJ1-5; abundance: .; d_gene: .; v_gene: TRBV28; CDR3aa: CASSTGVNQPQHF; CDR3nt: TGTGCCAGCAGTACCGGAGTCAATCAGCCCCAGCATTTT
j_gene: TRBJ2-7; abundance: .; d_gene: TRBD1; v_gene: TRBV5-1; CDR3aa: CASSSNRDSSYEQYF; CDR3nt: TGCGCCAGCAGTTCCAACCGGGACAGCTCCTACGAGCAGTACTTC
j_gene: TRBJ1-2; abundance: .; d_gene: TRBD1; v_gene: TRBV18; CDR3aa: CASSPSTGRDGYTF; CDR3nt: TGTGCCAGCTCACCCTCGACAGGGAGAGATGGCTACACCTTC
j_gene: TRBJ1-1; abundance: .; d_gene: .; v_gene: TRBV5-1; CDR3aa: CASSPSQGPNTEAFF; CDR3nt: TGCGCCAGCAGCCCCTCACAGGGTCCAAACACTGAAGCTTTCTTT
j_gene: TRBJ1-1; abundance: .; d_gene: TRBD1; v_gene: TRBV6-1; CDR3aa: CASSTGGAVTEAFF; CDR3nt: TGTGCCAGCAGCACAGGGGGCGCGGTCACTGAAGCTTTCTTT
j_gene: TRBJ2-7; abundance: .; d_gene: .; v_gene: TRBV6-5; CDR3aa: CASTRGRGSTEQYF; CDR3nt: TGTGCCAGCACCCGGGGACGGGGGTCAACCGAGCAGTACTTC
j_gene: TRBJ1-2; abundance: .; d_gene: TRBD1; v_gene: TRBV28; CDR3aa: CASSLDEVFVAGQNYGYTF; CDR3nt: TGTGCCAGCAGTTTAGACGAAGTCTTTGTGGCGGGACAGAACTATGGCTACACCTTC
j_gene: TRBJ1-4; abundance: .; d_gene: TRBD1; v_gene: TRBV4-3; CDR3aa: CASSQRDRGEKLFF; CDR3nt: TGCGCCAGCAGCCAACGGGACAGGGGGGAAAAACTGTTTTTT
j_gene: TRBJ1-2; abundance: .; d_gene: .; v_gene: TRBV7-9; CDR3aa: CASSGTTVYGYTF; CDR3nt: TGTGCCAGCAGCGGGACTACGGTCTATGGCTACACCTTC
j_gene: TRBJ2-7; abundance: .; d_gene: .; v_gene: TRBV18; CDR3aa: CASSRGLSSYEQYF; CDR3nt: TGTGCCAGCTCACGCGGTTTAAGCTCCTACGAGCAGTACTTC
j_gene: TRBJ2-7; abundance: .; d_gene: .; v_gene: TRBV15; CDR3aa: CATSRDRSDEQYF; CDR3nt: TGTGCCACCAGCAGAGATCGGAGCGACGAGCAGTACTTC
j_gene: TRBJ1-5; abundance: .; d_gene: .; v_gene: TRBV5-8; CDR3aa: CASSLKGPNPQHF; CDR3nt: TGTGCCAGCAGCTTGAAGGGGCCAAACCCCCAGCATTTT
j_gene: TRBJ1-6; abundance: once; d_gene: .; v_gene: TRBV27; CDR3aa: CASSFGGGDNSPLHF; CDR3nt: TGTGCCAGCAGTTTCGGGGGAGGTGATAATTCACCCCTCCACTTT
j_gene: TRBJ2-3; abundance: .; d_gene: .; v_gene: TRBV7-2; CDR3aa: CASSLGAPDTQYF; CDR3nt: TGTGCCAGCAGCTTAGGAGCACCAGATACGCAGTATTTT
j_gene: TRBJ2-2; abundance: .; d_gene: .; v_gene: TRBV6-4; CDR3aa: CASSDSGEQGTGELFF; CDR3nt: TGTGCCAGCAGTGACTCGGGGGAGCAGGGGACCGGGGAGCTGTTTTTT
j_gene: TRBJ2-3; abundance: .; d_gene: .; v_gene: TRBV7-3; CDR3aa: CASSPSGGSTDTQYF; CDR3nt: TGTGCCAGCAGCCCCAGTGGGGGGAGCACAGATACGCAGTATTTT
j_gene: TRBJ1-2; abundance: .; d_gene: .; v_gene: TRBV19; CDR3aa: CASKRSLYGYTF; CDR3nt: TGTGCCAGTAAGCGGTCGCTCTATGGCTACACCTTC
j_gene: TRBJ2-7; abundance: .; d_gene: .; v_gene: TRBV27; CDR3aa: CASSAFGGNPYEQYF; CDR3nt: TGTGCCAGCTCCGCTTTTGGGGGCAACCCCTACGAGCAGTACTTC
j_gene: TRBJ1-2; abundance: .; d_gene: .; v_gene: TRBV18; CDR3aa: CASSPLEPGAGKGYTF; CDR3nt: TGTGCCAGCTCACCACTCGAGCCAGGGGCGGGTAAAGGCTACACCTTC
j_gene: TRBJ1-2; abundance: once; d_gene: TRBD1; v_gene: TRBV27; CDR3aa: CASSQSGTGNYGYTF; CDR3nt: TGTGCCAGCAGTCAGTCCGGGACAGGCAACTATGGCTACACCTTC
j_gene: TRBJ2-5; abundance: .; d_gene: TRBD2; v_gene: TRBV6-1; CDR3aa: CASSVSTSGGVETQYF; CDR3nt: TGTGCCAGCAGTGTCTCCACTAGCGGGGGAGTAGAGACCCAGTACTTC
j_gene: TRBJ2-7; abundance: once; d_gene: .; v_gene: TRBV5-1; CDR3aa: CASSRLAGLSSYEQYF; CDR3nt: TGCGCCAGCAGCCGCCTCGCTGGACTGAGCTCCTACGAGCAGTACTTC
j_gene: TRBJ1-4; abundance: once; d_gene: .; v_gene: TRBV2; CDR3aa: CASRIRGNEKLFF; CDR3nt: TGTGCCAGCCGTATTAGGGGCAATGAAAAACTGTTTTTT
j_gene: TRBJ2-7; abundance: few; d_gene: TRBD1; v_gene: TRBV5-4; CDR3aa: CASSSGQGAREQYF; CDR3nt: TGTGCCAGCAGCTCCGGACAGGGGGCGCGGGAGCAGTACTTC
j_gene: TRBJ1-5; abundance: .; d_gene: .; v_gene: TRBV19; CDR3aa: CASSMVAGNQPQHF; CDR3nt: TGTGCCAGTAGTATGGTGGCAGGGAATCAGCCCCAGCATTTT
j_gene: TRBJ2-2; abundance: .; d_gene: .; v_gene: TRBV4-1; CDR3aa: CASSHPGRDYTGELFF; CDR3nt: TGCGCCAGCAGCCACCCAGGACGGGACTACACCGGGGAGCTGTTTTTT
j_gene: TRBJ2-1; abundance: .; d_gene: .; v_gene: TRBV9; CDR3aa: CASSVEGFSSYNEQFF; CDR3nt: TGTGCCAGCAGCGTGGAGGGGTTCAGCTCCTACAATGAGCAGTTCTTC
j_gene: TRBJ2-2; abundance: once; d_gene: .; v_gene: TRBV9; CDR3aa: CASSVDVFTGELFF; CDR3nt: TGTGCCAGCAGCGTAGATGTCTTCACCGGGGAGCTGTTTTTT
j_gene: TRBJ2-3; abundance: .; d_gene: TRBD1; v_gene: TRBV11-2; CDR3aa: CASSFPIDRGPTDTQYF; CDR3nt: TGTGCCAGCAGCTTCCCCATAGACAGGGGGCCCACAGATACGCAGTATTTT
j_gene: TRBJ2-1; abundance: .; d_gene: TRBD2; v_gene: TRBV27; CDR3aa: CASSPHSGGPTNEQFF; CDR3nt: TGTGCCAGCAGTCCACATAGCGGGGGACCTACAAATGAGCAGTTCTTC
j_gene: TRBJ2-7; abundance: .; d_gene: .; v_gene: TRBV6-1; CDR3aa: CASSEARGEQYF; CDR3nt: TGTGCCAGCAGTGAAGCGCGGGGCGAGCAGTACTTC
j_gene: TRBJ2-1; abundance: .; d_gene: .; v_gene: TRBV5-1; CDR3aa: CASSFRQVNSYNEQFF; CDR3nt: TGCGCCAGCAGCTTTCGACAGGTTAACTCCTACAATGAGCAGTTCTTC
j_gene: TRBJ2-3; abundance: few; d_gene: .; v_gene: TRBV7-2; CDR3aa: CASSLGGMADTQYF; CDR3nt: TGTGCCAGCAGCTTAGGAGGGATGGCAGATACGCAGTATTTT
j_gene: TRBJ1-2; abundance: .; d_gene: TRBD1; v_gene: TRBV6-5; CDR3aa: CASRTTRQGGYTF; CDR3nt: TGTGCCAGCAGGACGACGCGACAGGGCGGCTACACCTTC
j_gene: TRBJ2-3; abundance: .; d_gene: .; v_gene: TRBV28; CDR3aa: CASSLRGGTQYF; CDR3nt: TGTGCCAGCAGTTTAAGAGGAGGTACGCAGTATTTT
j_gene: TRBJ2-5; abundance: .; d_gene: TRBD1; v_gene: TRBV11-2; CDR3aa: CASSQYRGQLEETQYF; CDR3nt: TGTGCCAGCAGCCAGTACAGGGGACAGCTAGAAGAGACCCAGTACTTC
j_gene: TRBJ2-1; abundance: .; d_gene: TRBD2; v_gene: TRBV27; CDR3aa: CASSFRTSGSNEQFF; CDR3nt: TGTGCCAGCAGTTTTAGGACTAGCGGGAGCAATGAGCAGTTCTTC
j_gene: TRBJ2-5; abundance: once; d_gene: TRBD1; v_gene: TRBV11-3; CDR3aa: CASSKDRVQETQYF; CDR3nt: TGTGCCAGCAGCAAAGACAGGGTCCAAGAGACCCAGTACTTC
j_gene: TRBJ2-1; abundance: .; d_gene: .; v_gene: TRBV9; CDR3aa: CASSGRTDEQFF; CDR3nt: TGTGCCAGCAGCGGGAGGACTGATGAGCAGTTCTTC
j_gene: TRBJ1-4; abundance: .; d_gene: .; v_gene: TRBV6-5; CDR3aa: CASSYKGGDEKLFF; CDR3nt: TGTGCCAGCAGTTACAAAGGGGGGGATGAAAAACTGTTTTTT
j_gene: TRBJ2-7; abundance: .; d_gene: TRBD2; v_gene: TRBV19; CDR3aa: CASSIDLQREGPYEQYF; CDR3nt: TGTGCCAGTAGTATAGATCTTCAGCGGGAGGGCCCCTACGAGCAGTACTTC
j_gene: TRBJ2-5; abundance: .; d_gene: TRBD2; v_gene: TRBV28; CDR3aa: CASRSGWLAGDRETQYF; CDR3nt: TGTGCCAGCAGATCAGGGTGGCTAGCGGGAGATCGAGAGACCCAGTACTTC
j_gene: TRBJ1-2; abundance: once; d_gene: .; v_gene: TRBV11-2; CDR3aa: CASSFGYAGTWGYTF; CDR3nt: TGTGCCAGCAGCTTCGGCTATGCCGGGACTTGGGGCTACACCTTC
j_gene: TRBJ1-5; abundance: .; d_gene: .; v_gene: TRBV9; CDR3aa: CASSADGSWQPQHF; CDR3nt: TGTGCCAGCAGCGCTGACGGGTCTTGGCAGCCCCAGCATTTT
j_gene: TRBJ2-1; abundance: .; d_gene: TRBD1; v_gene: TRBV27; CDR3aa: CASRHQDRGNEQFF; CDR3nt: TGTGCCAGCCGACATCAGGACAGGGGAAATGAGCAGTTCTTC
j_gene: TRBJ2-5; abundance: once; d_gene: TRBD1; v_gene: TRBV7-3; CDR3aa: CASSLTGQGWETQYF; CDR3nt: TGTGCCAGCAGCTTAACAGGACAGGGGTGGGAGACCCAGTACTTC
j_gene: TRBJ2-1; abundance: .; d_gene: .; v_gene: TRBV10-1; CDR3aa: CASSATGYNEQFF; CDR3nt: TGCGCCAGCAGTGCTACAGGGTACAATGAGCAGTTCTTC
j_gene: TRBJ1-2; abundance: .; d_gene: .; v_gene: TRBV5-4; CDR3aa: CASSLVGQGMGGYTF; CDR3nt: TGTGCCAGCAGCTTGGTTGGGCAGGGTATGGGTGGCTACACCTTC
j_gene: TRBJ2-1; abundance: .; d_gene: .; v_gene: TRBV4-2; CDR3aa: CASSQDGSEGNEQFF; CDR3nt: TGTGCCAGCAGCCAAGATGGATCCGAGGGAAATGAGCAGTTCTTC
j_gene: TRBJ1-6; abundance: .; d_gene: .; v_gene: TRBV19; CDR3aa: CASSKGGSPLHF; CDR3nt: TGTGCCAGTAGCAAGGGAGGATCACCCCTCCACTTT
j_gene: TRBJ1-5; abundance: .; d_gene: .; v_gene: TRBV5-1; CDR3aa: CASRRDTNQPQHF; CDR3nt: TGCGCCAGCCGCCGGGACACTAATCAGCCCCAGCATTTT